The rows below give T cell receptor beta chains drawn from one sample of a study of blood T cell repertoires in COVID-19. TCRdb's copy holds only in-frame clones and misses some; the assay was immunoSEQ multiplex PCR. The table lists over 150,000 clones, about 87% of them singletons. Sequenced material: peripheral blood. The origin of the receptors is a man aged 40-55 years with active or convalescent COVID-19. The CDR3 runs from the conserved cysteine through the conserved F or W. The order of the fields is D gene, V gene, clone size, J gene, CDR3 protein, CDR3 DNA. D genes are given only for firm matches. Some rows have no size entry. The others give once, few or many, or a class for an expanded clone.

D: TRBD1; V: TRBV9; size: NA; J: TRBJ1-6; CDR3: CASSTGGEPLHF; DNA: TGTGCCAGCTCGACAGGGGGGGAACCCCTCCACTTT
D: TRBD1; V: TRBV28; size: NA; J: TRBJ1-2; CDR3: CASLRRDRVIGYTF; DNA: TGTGCCAGCTTACGCCGGGACAGGGTTATTGGCTACACCTTC
D: TRBD2; V: TRBV5-4; size: few; J: TRBJ2-5; CDR3: CASSLAGVAGLQETQYF; DNA: TGTGCCAGCAGCTTGGCCGGGGTAGCGGGGCTCCAAGAGACCCAGTACTTC
D: NA; V: TRBV12-3/TRBV12-4; size: NA; J: TRBJ2-7; CDR3: CASSLGSGDEQYF; DNA: TGTGCCAGCAGTTTAGGGTCAGGGGACGAGCAGTACTTC
D: TRBD2; V: TRBV4-2; size: NA; J: TRBJ2-3; CDR3: CASSQEGLAGAVTDTQYF; DNA: TGTGCCAGCAGCCAAGAAGGTCTAGCGGGGGCGGTCACAGATACGCAGTATTTT
D: TRBD1; V: TRBV6-5; size: NA; J: TRBJ1-5; CDR3: CASSYSGQGGQPQHF; DNA: TGTGCCAGCAGTTACTCGGGACAGGGAGGTCAGCCCCAGCATTTT
D: TRBD1; V: TRBV30; size: NA; J: TRBJ1-2; CDR3: CAWNRDSTFYGYTF; DNA: TGTGCCTGGAACCGGGACAGCACCTTTTATGGCTACACCTTC
D: NA; V: TRBV12-3/TRBV12-4; size: NA; J: TRBJ1-5; CDR3: CASSLTYNQPQHF; DNA: TGTGCCAGCAGTTTAACCTACAATCAGCCCCAGCATTTT
D: NA; V: TRBV28; size: NA; J: TRBJ1-5; CDR3: CASRDSNQPQHF; DNA: TGTGCCAGCAGGGACAGTAATCAGCCCCAGCATTTT
D: NA; V: TRBV4-1; size: NA; J: TRBJ2-3; CDR3: CASSPRTESSTDTQYF; DNA: TGCGCCAGCAGCCCCCGGACAGAATCTAGCACAGATACGCAGTATTTT
D: TRBD1; V: TRBV4-2; size: NA; J: TRBJ1-2; CDR3: CASSQVSGQGDHGYTF; DNA: TGTGCCAGCAGCCAAGTTAGCGGACAGGGGGACCATGGCTACACCTTC
D: NA; V: TRBV11-2; size: NA; J: TRBJ2-1; CDR3: CASSLMSGSNEQFF; DNA: TGTGCCAGCAGCTTAATGTCAGGGTCGAATGAGCAGTTCTTC
D: TRBD1; V: TRBV7-2; size: NA; J: TRBJ2-7; CDR3: CASSSTGGYEQYF; DNA: TGTGCCAGCAGCTCGACAGGGGGGTACGAGCAGTACTTC
D: TRBD2; V: TRBV2; size: NA; J: TRBJ2-2; CDR3: CASRSETSGLNTGELFF; DNA: TGTGCCAGCAGGTCTGAAACTAGCGGTTTGAACACCGGGGAGCTGTTTTTT
D: NA; V: TRBV6-6; size: NA; J: TRBJ2-1; CDR3: CASSYQGISYNEQFF; DNA: TGTGCCAGCAGTTACCAGGGTATTTCCTACAATGAGCAGTTCTTC
D: NA; V: TRBV10-3; size: NA; J: TRBJ2-1; CDR3: CAISEQGFAPNEQFF; DNA: TGTGCCATCAGCGAACAGGGATTTGCCCCTAATGAGCAGTTCTTC
D: TRBD2; V: TRBV5-4; size: NA; J: TRBJ2-7; CDR3: CASSLAGGSSYEQYF; DNA: TGTGCCAGCAGCTTAGCGGGGGGTTCCTCCTACGAGCAGTACTTC
D: NA; V: TRBV11-3; size: NA; J: TRBJ2-5; CDR3: CASSLAETQYF; DNA: TGTGCCAGCAGCTTAGCGGAGACCCAGTACTTC
D: NA; V: TRBV3-1/TRBV3-2; size: few; J: TRBJ1-1; CDR3: CASSHREGVPEAFF; DNA: TGTGCCAGCAGCCATAGGGAGGGGGTCCCTGAAGCTTTCTTT
D: TRBD1; V: TRBV18; size: NA; J: TRBJ1-2; CDR3: CASSPDRGRGYTF; DNA: TGTGCCAGCTCACCCGACAGGGGACGTGGCTACACCTTC
D: TRBD1; V: TRBV18; size: few; J: TRBJ1-5; CDR3: CASSPTGGNQPQHF; DNA: TGTGCCAGCTCGCCAACAGGGGGTAATCAGCCCCAGCATTTT
D: NA; V: TRBV27; size: NA; J: TRBJ1-2; CDR3: CASTPGGHYGYTF; DNA: TGTGCCAGCACCCCCGGGGGGCACTATGGCTACACCTTC
D: TRBD1; V: TRBV24-1; size: NA; J: TRBJ2-7; CDR3: CATSDSVGQGYNEQYF; DNA: TGTGCCACCAGTGATTCAGTGGGACAGGGGTACAACGAGCAGTACTTC
D: NA; V: TRBV6-1; size: NA; J: TRBJ1-5; CDR3: CASSEGRPQHF; DNA: TGTGCCAGCAGTGAAGGGAGGCCCCAGCATTTT
D: TRBD2; V: TRBV12-3/TRBV12-4; size: NA; J: TRBJ2-1; CDR3: CASSSGDNEQFF; DNA: TGTGCCAGCAGTAGCGGGGATAATGAGCAGTTCTTC
D: TRBD1; V: TRBV3-1/TRBV3-2; size: NA; J: TRBJ1-4; CDR3: CASSQPGQGNEKLFF; DNA: TGTGCCAGCAGCCAGCCGGGACAGGGAAATGAAAAACTGTTTTTT
D: NA; V: TRBV7-9; size: NA; J: TRBJ2-1; CDR3: CASGRSDWDNEQFF; DNA: TGTGCCAGCGGCCGCAGTGACTGGGACAATGAGCAGTTCTTC
D: TRBD2; V: TRBV25-1; size: NA; J: TRBJ2-2; CDR3: CASSGGAGGTGELFF; DNA: TGTGCCAGCAGTGGGGGAGCGGGAGGCACCGGGGAGCTGTTTTTT
D: TRBD1; V: TRBV3-1/TRBV3-2; size: NA; J: TRBJ1-2; CDR3: CASSQGQGSVNYGYTF; DNA: TGTGCCAGCAGCCAAGGACAGGGATCGGTCAACTATGGCTACACCTTC
D: NA; V: TRBV13; size: few; J: TRBJ1-1; CDR3: CASSFQGRGTEAFF; DNA: TGTGCCAGCAGCTTCCAAGGGCGGGGCACTGAAGCTTTCTTT
D: NA; V: TRBV6-6; size: NA; J: TRBJ2-5; CDR3: CASSPQGSRQETQYF; DNA: TGTGCCAGCAGTCCACAGGGATCTCGTCAAGAGACCCAGTACTTC